The next 27 T cell receptor beta chains were all read from a single sample in a study of blood T cell repertoires in COVID-19. Method: immunoSEQ multiplex PCR; TCRdb's copy keeps in-frame clones and lacks some. Seen here are about 160,000 clones, 60% to 85% observed once, and the top ten hold 8.1%. The sample taken for sequencing was peripheral blood. These TCRs come from a man aged 60-69 years with acute or convalescent COVID-19.

The chain uses TRBV5-5 and TRBJ1-5; 8 nucleotides match TRBD1. V was pared by 0 bases and J by 2 bases, with 4 bases of the junction left unmatched. This CDR3 spans 16 amino acids. Per the germline V gene, CDR1 is SGHKS and CDR2 is YYEKEE (reference sequence). This CDR3 is CASSLGTGSGNQPQHF. The CDR3 DNA reads TGTGCCAGCAGCTTGGGGACAGGGAGCGGCAATCAGCCCCAGCATTTT.

The J gene is TRBJ1-1, the V gene TRBV5-1, with 8 nucleotides matching TRBD1. V dropped 4 bases and J dropped 11; count of bases not matched to a gene: 10. Germline V gene lookup returns CDR1 SGHRS and CDR2 YFSETQ. The CDR3 length is 13 residues. CDR3 protein: CASSAGQGGWAFF. The CDR3 region has the DNA TGCGCCAGCAGCGCCGGACAGGGAGGGTGGGCTTTCTTT.

J is TRBJ2-1 and V is TRBV29-1; D remains unclear. This CDR3 contains 12 residues. The V gene lost 3 bases and the J gene lost 4 bases, with 7 bases spanning the gap. The germline gives CDR1 SQVTM, CDR2 ANQGSEA. The CDR3 bases are TGCAGCGTTGATGGGCCATACAATGAGCAGTTCTTC. As protein: CSVDGPYNEQFF.

The rearrangement links TRBV6-5 to TRBJ1-4, with 9 nucleotides matching TRBD1. V shed 4 bases, J shed 7 bases, and the junction held 4 bases outside the gene matches. There are 14 residues in the CDR3. Germline loops: CDR1 MNHEY, CDR2 SVGAGI. CDR3 protein: CASSSQGAGEKLFF. The DNA of the CDR3 is TGTGCCAGCAGTTCACAGGGGGCGGGTGAAAAACTGTTTTTT.

The chain recombines TRBV29-1 with TRBJ2-3; 9 nucleotides agree with TRBD2. The CDR3 loop spans 16 amino acids. With 8 bases clipped from V and 0 bases from J, the junction kept 12 bases outside the gene matches. Germline CDR1 SQVTM, CDR2 ANQGSEA. The CDR3 DNA follows: TGCAGCCTCGCGGGGGGGCTCACCTCTAGCACAGATACGCAGTATTTT. Translating it yields CSLAGGLTSSTDTQYF.

V is TRBV10-1 and J is TRBJ1-6; TRBD1 agrees at 10 bases. The CDR3 sequence is 18 residues long. Trimming removed 7 bases from V and 1 base from J; junction bases left unmatched: 10. Germline V gene data show CDR1 as WNHNN and CDR2 as SYGVQD (reference sequence). The CDR3 nucleotides are TGCGCCAGCATTCCGGAGGGGACAGGGGAATCCTATAATTCACCCCTCCACTTT. Its protein is CASIPEGTGESYNSPLHF.

This clone showed up just once. The J gene is TRBJ1-1, the V gene TRBV7-3; the match to TRBD1 covers 7 bases. V trimming: 3 bases; J trimming: 5 bases; junction bases outside the gene matches: 3. The CDR3 loop spans 13 amino acids. The V gene's germline CDR1 is SGHTA and CDR2 FQGTGA. CDR3 sequence (DNA): TGTGCCAGCAGCTTTACAGGGGAGACTGAAGCTTTCTTT. It specifies CASSFTGETEAFF.

This clone occurred once. CDR3 region: CASSRGRAYEQYF. The DNA of the CDR3 is TGTGCCAGCAGTCGAGGCAGGGCCTACGAGCAGTACTTC. The V call is TRBV27, the J call TRBJ2-7, with D perhaps matching TRBD1 (5 bases). V lost 5 bases and J lost 2, with 10 bases in between. Germline assignment: CDR1 MNHEY and CDR2 SMNVEV (reference sequence). The CDR3 is 13 amino acids.

The rearrangement joins TRBV7-2 to TRBJ1-2; 9 bases are shared with TRBD1. This CDR3 spans 15 amino acids. Trimming cost V 2 bases and J 3 bases; bases outside gene matches: 4. Looked up from germline, CDR1 is SGHTA and CDR2 is FQGNSA. The chain's CDR3 is CASSLRGQGDYGYTF. The CDR3 DNA is TGTGCCAGCAGCTTAAGGGGACAGGGAGACTATGGCTACACCTTC. Based on the CDR3 plus reference TRBV7-2 and TRBJ1-2, the full variable domain is GAGVSQSPSNKVTEKGKDVELRCDPISGHTALYWYRQSLGQGLEFLIYFQGNSAPDKSGLPSDRFSAERTGGSVSTLTIQRTQQEDSAVYLCASSLRGQGDYGYTFGSGTRLTVV.

V usage is TRBV5-5 and J usage is TRBJ1-2; TRBD1 aligns across 7 bases. The V and J ends lost 2 bases and 6 bases, in that order; junction bases with no gene match: 4. The CDR3 sequence is 13 residues long. Germline values: CDR1 SGHKS, CDR2 YYEKEE (reference sequence). The CDR3 reads CASSLGTEHGYTF. DNA for the CDR3: TGTGCCAGCAGCTTAGGGACAGAACATGGCTACACCTTC.

The genes are TRBV29-1 and TRBJ2-7; no clear D gene. From germline, CDR1 is SQVTM and CDR2 ANQGSEA. The CDR3 totals 12 residues. V was clipped by 1 base and J by 1 base, with 5 bases between them. The CDR3 protein is CSVEANSYEQYF. As DNA, the CDR3 is TGCAGCGTTGAAGCTAATTCCTACGAGCAGTACTTC.

V is TRBV25-1 and J is TRBJ1-2, with D maybe TRBD1 (5 bases). This CDR3 is 14 amino acids long. CDR1 and CDR2 from the germline V gene are MGHDK and SYGVNS. Deletions cut 7 bases from V and 5 bases from J, with 17 bases between. CDR3 DNA sequence: TGTGCCAGCACCTCCAGGGCAGGGTTTTATGGCTACACCTTC. As protein: CASTSRAGFYGYTF.

V and J are TRBV6-5 and TRBJ2-6, with 9 positions matching TRBD1. With 8 bases clipped from V and 5 bases from J, the junction kept 7 bases outside the gene matches. Germline-derived CDR1 and CDR2 are MNHEY and SVGAGI. The CDR3 covers 15 residues. DNA of the CDR3: TGTGCCAGCCACCAGGACAGGGGCTGGGCCAACGTCCTGACTTTC. Translating gives CASHQDRGWANVLTF.

V and J are TRBV9 and TRBJ1-2; 9 nucleotides agree with TRBD1. V dropped 1 base and J dropped 8; count of bases not matched to a gene: 15. The CDR3 totals 17 residues. Germline assignment: CDR1 SGDLS and CDR2 YYNGEE. The CDR3 sequence: CASSVKGTGSRIRGYTF. Written as DNA, the CDR3 is TGTGCCAGCAGCGTAAAGGGGACAGGGTCTCGAATAAGGGGCTACACCTTC. The variable domain in full, completed from reference TRBV9 and TRBJ1-2, reads DSGVTQTPKHLITATGQRVTLRCSPRSGDLSVYWYQQSLDQGLQFLIQYYNGEERAKGNILERFSAQQFPDLHSELNLSSLELGDSALYFCASSVKGTGSRIRGYTFGSGTRLTVV.

This clone was counted only a few times. CDR3 protein: CASSQGINRYTYEQYF. In DNA form, the CDR3 reads TGTGCCAGCAGCCAAGGGATTAACAGGTACACCTACGAGCAGTACTTC. The gene calls are TRBV14 and TRBJ2-7, with TRBD1 as a possible D gene (5 bases). Trimming removed 1 base at V and 2 bases at J, with 15 bases between. Germline CDR1 and CDR2: SGHDN and FVKESK. The CDR3 has 16 residues.

The V call is TRBV27, the J call TRBJ2-1; a weak D match, TRBD2 (5 bases). This CDR3 region has 13 residues. Germline loops: CDR1 MNHEY, CDR2 SMNVEV (reference sequence). V gave up 6 bases and J gave up 5 bases, with 11 bases separating them. CDR3 nucleotide sequence: TGTGCCAGCAGATACCGGGATCACAATGAGCAGTTCTTC. It yields the protein CASRYRDHNEQFF.

To note about this clone: Compared with germline, one end of the junction differs, possibly owing to a read error. This chain uses TRBV9 with TRBJ2-2, with 8 bases aligning to TRBD2. CDR1 SGDLS and CDR2 YYNGEE come from the germline V gene. The CDR3 spans 16 residues. The DNA of the CDR3 is TGTGCCAGCAGCCCCCCAGCGGGGGCGAACGCCGGGGAGCTGTTTTTT. This translates into CASSPPAGANAGELFF. The full variable domain, rest sourced from reference TRBV9 and TRBJ2-2, is DSGVTQTPKHLITATGQRVTLRCSPRSGDLSVYWYQQSLDQGLQFLIQYYNGEERAKGNILERFSAQQFPDLHSELNLSSLELGDSALYFCASSPPAGANAGELFFGEGSRLTVL.

This clone came up a few times. The V and J genes are TRBV11-1 and TRBJ1-2; 7 bases line up with TRBD1. V dropped 5 bases and J dropped 3; count of bases not matched to a gene: 3. This CDR3 spans 13 amino acids. The germline V gene has CDR1 SGHAT and CDR2 FQDESV (reference sequence). The CDR3 protein is CASSTGADYGYTF. The CDR3 nucleotides read TGTGCCAGCAGCACAGGGGCAGACTATGGCTACACCTTC.

This rearrangement joins TRBV10-3 to TRBJ2-5; 14 bases line up with TRBD2. The CDR3 contains 17 residues. After removal of 4 bases from V and 5 bases from J, the junction contained 9 bases not matched to a gene. Germline V lookup: CDR1 ENHRY, CDR2 SYGVKD. In DNA, the CDR3 is TGTGCCATCAGTGGGATGGGGACTAGCGGGGGTCGGGAGACCCAGTACTTC. The encoded protein is CAISGMGTSGGRETQYF.

This clone has a handful of counts. V gene TRBV4-2 combines with J gene TRBJ2-1; TRBD2 aligns across 8 bases. Germline loops: CDR1 LGHNA, CDR2 YNFKEQ. The ends lost 1 base at V and 4 bases at J; junction bases unmatched: 3. The CDR3 runs 15 residues. The chain's CDR3 is CASSQAGGTYNEQFF. The CDR3 DNA reads as TGTGCCAGCAGCCAAGCGGGGGGGACTTACAATGAGCAGTTCTTC.

This chain uses TRBV11-2 with TRBJ1-1; D might be TRBD1 (5 bases). V lost 0 bases to trimming and J lost 1 base, with 12 bases between them. Per the germline V gene, CDR1 is SGHAT and CDR2 is FQNNGV. This CDR3 spans 16 amino acids. As DNA, the CDR3 is TGTGCCAGCAGCTTAGACGACTGGGGCGGGAACACTGAAGCTTTCTTT. Translating gives CASSLDDWGGNTEAFF.

This sequence joins TRBV10-1 and TRBJ1-6; possible D gene TRBD1, 6 bases. V gave up 7 bases and J gave up 0 bases, with 13 bases separating them. CDR3 length: 16 residues. CDR1 and CDR2 from the germline V gene are WNHNN and SYGVQD (reference sequence). CDR3 in DNA: TGCGCCAGCATTAGGACAGCAAGCTCCTATAATTCACCCCTCCACTTT. This gives the protein CASIRTASSYNSPLHF.

On this clone: Other nucleotide sequences from this sample produce the same CDR3. This chain uses TRBV5-4 with TRBJ2-7; D is uncertain. CDR1 is SGHNT and CDR2 is YYREEE in the germline V gene (reference sequence). The CDR3 is made up of 13 amino acids. The V end lost 1 base, the J end lost 0 bases, and 5 bases lay between the germline ends. CDR3 sequence reads: CASSLSSSYEQYF. The CDR3 nucleotides read TGTGCCAGCAGCTTGTCTAGCTCCTACGAGCAGTACTTC.

CDR3 sequence reads: CASNKQAKNTEAFF. The CDR3 region has the DNA TGTGCCAGCAATAAACAGGCCAAGAACACTGAAGCTTTCTTT. The chain couples TRBV2 to TRBJ1-1; tentatively, D is TRBD1 (5 bases). There are 14 residues in the CDR3. Trimming took off 7 bases at V and 1 base at J, with 13 bases between the two ends. CDR1 is SNHLY and CDR2 is FYNNEI in the germline V gene. The full variable domain, with the rest looked up from reference TRBV2 and TRBJ1-1, is EPEVTQTPSHQVTQMGQEVILRCVPISNHLYFYWYRQILGQKVEFLVSFYNNEISEKSEIFDDQFSVERPDGSNFTLKIRSTKLEDSAMYFCASNKQAKNTEAFFGQGTRLTVV.

V is TRBV6-2 or TRBV6-3 and J is TRBJ2-2; D unresolved. V dropped 3 bases and J dropped 7 bases, with 6 bases sitting between them. Germline-derived CDR1 and CDR2 are MNHEY and SVGEGT. The CDR3 runs 12 residues. CDR3 amino acids: CASSYWSGELFF. For the CDR3, the DNA is TGTGCCAGCAGTTATTGGAGCGGGGAGCTGTTTTTT.

The chain combines TRBV7-6 with TRBJ2-3, with 12 bases matching TRBD2. The CDR3 covers 17 residues. With V trimmed by 1 base and J by 3 bases, 5 bases remained unmatched. Germline assignment: CDR1 SGHVS and CDR2 FNYEAQ. CDR3: CASSLGPSGGATDTQYF. The CDR3, as DNA: TGTGCCAGCAGCTTAGGTCCTAGCGGGGGGGCGACAGATACGCAGTATTTT. Using reference TRBV7-6 and TRBJ2-3 for the parts outside the CDR3, the full variable domain is GAGVSQSPRYKVTKRGQDVALRCDPISGHVSLYWYRQALGQGPEFLTYFNYEAQQDKSGLPNDRFSAERPEGSISTLTIQRTEQRDSAMYRCASSLGPSGGATDTQYFGPGTRLTVL.

V usage is TRBV29-1 and J usage is TRBJ2-7, with 11 bases identical to TRBD1. Trimming removed 4 bases from V and 3 bases from J; junction bases left unmatched: 14. CDR3 length: 17 residues. The germline gives CDR1 SQVTM, CDR2 ANQGSEA. The DNA for the CDR3 is TGCAGCGTTGGGGCGAGTCCGGGACAGGGGGTCGACTACGAGCAGTACTTC. Translating it yields CSVGASPGQGVDYEQYF.